This TCR beta chain was obtained from a study of T cell clonality in common variable immunodeficiency. This clone occurred many times. Produced via immunoSEQ multiplex PCR; TCRdb's table is partial and in-frame only. The record shows around 50,000 clones for this sample, with no singletons present. The sequenced sample was peripheral blood mononuclear cells. The sequence was obtained from a person between 18 and 75 years old in good health.

The CDR3 loop is CASSLGGTGANEQFF. Incomplete CDR3 DNA: TGCGCCAGCAGCTTGGGGGGGACAGGGGCCAATGAG. The chain uses TRBV5-1 and TRBJ2-1, with TRBD1 matching over 10 bases. The read is 3 residues too short to cover the CDR3 end, so that end is filled in from the germline J gene. V gave up 0 bases and J gave up 6 bases; unmatched junction bases: 3. The germline CDR1 and CDR2 sequences are SGHRS and YFSETQ. This CDR3 comprises 15 residues.